The entry below describes one T cell receptor beta chain. This record comes from a study of blood T cell repertoires in COVID-19. Across the study: Sites across the United States, Italy and Spain contributed samples from acute and convalescent COVID-19. T cells, B-cell-depleted T cells, or PBMCs supplied cDNA or gDNA.

Germline loops: CDR1 KGHSH, CDR2 LQKENI. Trimming at V came to 3 bases and at J to 5 bases, leaving 3 bases not matched to a gene. The CDR3 length is 13 residues. In the authors' workflow: Estimates of nucleated cell counts were drawn from the amplification of reference gene primers. The method was immunoSEQ multiplex PCR; TCRdb's version includes in-frame clones alone and lacks a portion of them. The V and J calls and clone size are taken from that table; D and trimming were inferred from the DNA. Of roughly 150,000 clones in the sample, more than 65% were seen once. The clonotype was recovered from a woman aged 80 or over with active or convalescent COVID-19. Material: peripheral blood. The chain employs TRBV18 and TRBJ2-7, with 8 bases matching TRBD2. The CDR3 DNA reads as TGTGCCAGCTCACCGGGACTAGTAGACGAGCAGTACTTC. Translating it yields CASSPGLVDEQYF.